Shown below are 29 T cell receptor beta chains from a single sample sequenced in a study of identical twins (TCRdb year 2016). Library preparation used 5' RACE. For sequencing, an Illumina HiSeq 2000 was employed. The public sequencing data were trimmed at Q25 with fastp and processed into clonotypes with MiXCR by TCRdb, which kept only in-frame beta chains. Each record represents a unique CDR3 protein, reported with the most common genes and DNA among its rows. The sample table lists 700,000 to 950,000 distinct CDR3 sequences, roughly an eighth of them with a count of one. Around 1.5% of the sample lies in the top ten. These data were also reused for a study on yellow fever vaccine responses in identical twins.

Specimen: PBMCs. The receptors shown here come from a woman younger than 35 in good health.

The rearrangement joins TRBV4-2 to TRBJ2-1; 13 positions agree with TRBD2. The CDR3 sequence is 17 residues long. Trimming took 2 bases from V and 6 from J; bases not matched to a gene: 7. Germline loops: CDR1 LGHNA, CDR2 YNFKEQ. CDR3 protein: CASSQQLAGGPSNEQFF. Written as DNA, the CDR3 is TGTGCCAGCAGCCAACAACTAGCGGGGGGGCCATCCAATGAGCAGTTCTTC.

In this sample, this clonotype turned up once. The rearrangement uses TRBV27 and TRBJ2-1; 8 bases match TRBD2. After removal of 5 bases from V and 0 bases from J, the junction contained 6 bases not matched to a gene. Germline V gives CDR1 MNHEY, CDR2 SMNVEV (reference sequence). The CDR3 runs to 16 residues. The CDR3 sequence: CASSPHGTSSYNEQFF. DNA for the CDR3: TGTGCCAGCAGTCCCCACGGGACTAGCTCCTACAATGAGCAGTTCTTC.

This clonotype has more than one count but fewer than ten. The CDR3 DNA follows: TGCGCCAGCAGTGACGGACTGACCTACGAGCAGTACTTC. This gives the protein CASSDGLTYEQYF. The rearrangement links TRBV10-1 to TRBJ2-7, with D possibly being TRBD2 (5 bases). This CDR3 is 13 amino acids long. Per the germline V gene, CDR1 is WNHNN and CDR2 is SYGVQD (reference sequence). V dropped 3 bases and J dropped 2 bases, with 8 bases sitting between them.

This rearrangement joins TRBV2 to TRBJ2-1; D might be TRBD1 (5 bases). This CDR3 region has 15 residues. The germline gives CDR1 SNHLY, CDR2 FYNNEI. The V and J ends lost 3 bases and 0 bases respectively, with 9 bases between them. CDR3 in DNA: TGTGCCAGCAGTGACCAGGGTTCCTCCTACAATGAGCAGTTCTTC. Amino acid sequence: CASSDQGSSYNEQFF. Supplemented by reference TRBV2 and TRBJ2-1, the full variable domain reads EPEVTQTPSHQVTQMGQEVILRCVPISNHLYFYWYRQILGQKVEFLVSFYNNEISEKSEIFDDQFSVERPDGSNFTLKIRSTKLEDSAMYFCASSDQGSSYNEQFFGPGTRLTVL.

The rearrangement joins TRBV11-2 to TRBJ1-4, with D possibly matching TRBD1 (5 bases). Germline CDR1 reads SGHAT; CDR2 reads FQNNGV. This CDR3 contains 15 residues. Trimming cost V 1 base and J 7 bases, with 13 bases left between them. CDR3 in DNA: TGTGCCAGCAGCTTAGCTGGCCTGGGGACTGAAAAACTGTTTTTT. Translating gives CASSLAGLGTEKLFF.

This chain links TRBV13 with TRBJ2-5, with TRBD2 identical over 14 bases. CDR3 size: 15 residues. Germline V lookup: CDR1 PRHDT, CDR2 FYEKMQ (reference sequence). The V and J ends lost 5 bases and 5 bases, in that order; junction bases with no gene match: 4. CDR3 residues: CASSRGTSGGETQYF. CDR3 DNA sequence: TGTGCCAGCAGCAGAGGGACTAGCGGGGGCGAGACCCAGTACTTC.

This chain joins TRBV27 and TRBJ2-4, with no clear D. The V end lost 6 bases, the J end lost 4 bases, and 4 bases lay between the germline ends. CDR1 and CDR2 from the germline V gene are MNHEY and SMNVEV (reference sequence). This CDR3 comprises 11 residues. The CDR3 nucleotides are TGTGCCAGCAGGTGGAAAAACATTCAGTACTTC. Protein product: CASRWKNIQYF.

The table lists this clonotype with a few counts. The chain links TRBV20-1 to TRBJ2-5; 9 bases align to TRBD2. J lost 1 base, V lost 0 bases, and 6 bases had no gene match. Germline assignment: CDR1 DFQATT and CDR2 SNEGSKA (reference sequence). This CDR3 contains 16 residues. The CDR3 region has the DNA TGCAGTGCTAGAGACTTCGCGGGGGGGATCCAAGAGACCCAGTACTTC. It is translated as CSARDFAGGIQETQYF.

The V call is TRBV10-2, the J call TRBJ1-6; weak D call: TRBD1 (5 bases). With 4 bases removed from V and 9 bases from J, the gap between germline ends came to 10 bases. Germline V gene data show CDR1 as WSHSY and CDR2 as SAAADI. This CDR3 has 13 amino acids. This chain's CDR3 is CASSGQGRSPLHF. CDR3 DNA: TGCGCCAGCAGTGGGCAGGGTCGTTCACCCCTCCACTTT.

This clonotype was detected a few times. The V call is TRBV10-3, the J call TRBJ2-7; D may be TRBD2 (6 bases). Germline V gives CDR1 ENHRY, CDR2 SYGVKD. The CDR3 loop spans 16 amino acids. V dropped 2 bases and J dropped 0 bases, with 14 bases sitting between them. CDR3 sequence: CAISERGGDSSYEQYF. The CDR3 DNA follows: TGTGCCATCAGTGAGAGGGGCGGGGATAGCTCCTACGAGCAGTACTTC.

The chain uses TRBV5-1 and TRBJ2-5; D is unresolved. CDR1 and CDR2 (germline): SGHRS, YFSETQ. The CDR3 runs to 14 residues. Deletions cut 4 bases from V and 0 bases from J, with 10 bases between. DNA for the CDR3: TGCGCCAGCAGCCTCGGAGTGGACCAAGAGACCCAGTACTTC. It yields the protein CASSLGVDQETQYF.

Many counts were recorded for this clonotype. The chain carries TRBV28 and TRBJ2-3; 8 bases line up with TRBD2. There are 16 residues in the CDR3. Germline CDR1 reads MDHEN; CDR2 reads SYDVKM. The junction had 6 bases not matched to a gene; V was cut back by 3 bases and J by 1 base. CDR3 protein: CASSFLAGRGTDTQYF. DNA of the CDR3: TGTGCCAGCAGTTTTTTAGCGGGAAGGGGCACAGATACGCAGTATTTT.

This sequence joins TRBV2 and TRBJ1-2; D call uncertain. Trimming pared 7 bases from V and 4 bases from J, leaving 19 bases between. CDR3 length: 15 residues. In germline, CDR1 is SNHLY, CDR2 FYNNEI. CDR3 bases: TGTGCCAGCACCCTGAGGCGGATCGAGATCTATGGCTACACCTTC. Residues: CASTLRRIEIYGYTF.

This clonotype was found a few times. CDR3 protein: CSVPTGTGGFVTGELFF. The CDR3 DNA follows: TGCAGCGTCCCCACCGGGACAGGGGGATTCGTCACCGGGGAGCTGTTTTTT. This chain links TRBV29-1 with TRBJ2-2, with 11 bases matching TRBD1. Trimming at V came to 6 bases and at J to 4 bases, leaving 13 bases not matched to a gene. This CDR3 contains 17 residues. Germline assignment: CDR1 SQVTM and CDR2 ANQGSEA.

The CDR3 sequence: CSAIAGGKETQYF. Here the CDR3 DNA reads TGCAGTGCTATAGCGGGGGGGAAAGAGACCCAGTACTTC. The chain employs TRBV20-1 and TRBJ2-5, with 11 bases identical to TRBD2. The J segment lost 3 bases and the V segment lost 4 bases, leaving 1 base of the junction unmatched. Germline-derived CDR1 and CDR2 are DFQATT and SNEGSKA (reference sequence). CDR3 length: 13 amino acids.

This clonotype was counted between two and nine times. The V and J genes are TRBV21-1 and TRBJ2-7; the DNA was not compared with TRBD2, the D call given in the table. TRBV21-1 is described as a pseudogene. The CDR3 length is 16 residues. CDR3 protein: CASSKARGGGVYEQYV. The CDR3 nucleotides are TGTGCCAGCAGCAAAGCCCGGGGGGGAGGCGTCTACGAGCAGTACGTC.

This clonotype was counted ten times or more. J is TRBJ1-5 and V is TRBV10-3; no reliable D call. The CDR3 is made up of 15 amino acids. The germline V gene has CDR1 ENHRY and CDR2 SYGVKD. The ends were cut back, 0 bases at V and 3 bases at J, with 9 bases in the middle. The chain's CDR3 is CAISESIRDNQPQHF. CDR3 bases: TGTGCCATCAGTGAGTCGATTCGGGACAATCAGCCCCAGCATTTT.

The CDR3 DNA follows: TGTGCCAGCCCCAGCTCGGGACAGCCAATGTACTCTGGGGCCAACGTCCTGACTTTC. This encodes CASPSSGQPMYSGANVLTF. The chain carries TRBV11-1 and TRBJ2-6; 7 bases are a match to TRBD1. Germline V gives CDR1 SGHAT, CDR2 FQDESV (reference sequence). This CDR3 comprises 19 residues. V dropped 8 bases and J dropped 0; count of bases not matched to a gene: 16.

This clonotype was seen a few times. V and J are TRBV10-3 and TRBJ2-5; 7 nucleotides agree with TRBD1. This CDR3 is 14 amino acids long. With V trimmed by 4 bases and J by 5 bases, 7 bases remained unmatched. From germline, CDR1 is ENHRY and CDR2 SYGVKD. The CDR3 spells CAISVKGGRETQYF. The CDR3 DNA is TGTGCCATCAGTGTTAAAGGGGGCCGGGAGACCCAGTACTTC.

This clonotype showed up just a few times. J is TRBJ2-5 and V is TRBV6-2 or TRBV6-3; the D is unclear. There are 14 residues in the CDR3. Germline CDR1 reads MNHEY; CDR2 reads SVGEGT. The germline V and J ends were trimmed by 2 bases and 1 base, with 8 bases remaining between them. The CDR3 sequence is CASSYTAFQETQYF. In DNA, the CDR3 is TGTGCCAGCAGTTACACGGCGTTCCAAGAGACCCAGTACTTC.

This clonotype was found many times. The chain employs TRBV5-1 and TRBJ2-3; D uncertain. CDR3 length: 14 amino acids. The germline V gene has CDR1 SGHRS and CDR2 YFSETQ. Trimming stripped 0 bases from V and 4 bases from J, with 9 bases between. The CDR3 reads CASSLAGSPDTQYF. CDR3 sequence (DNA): TGCGCCAGCAGCTTGGCGGGCTCCCCAGATACGCAGTATTTT.

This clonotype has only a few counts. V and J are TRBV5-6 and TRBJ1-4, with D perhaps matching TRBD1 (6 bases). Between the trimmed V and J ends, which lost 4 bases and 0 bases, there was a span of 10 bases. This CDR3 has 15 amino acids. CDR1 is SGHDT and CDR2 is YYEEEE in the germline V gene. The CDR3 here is CASSGQYATNEKLFF. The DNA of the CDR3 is TGTGCCAGCAGCGGACAGTACGCAACTAATGAAAAACTGTTTTTT.

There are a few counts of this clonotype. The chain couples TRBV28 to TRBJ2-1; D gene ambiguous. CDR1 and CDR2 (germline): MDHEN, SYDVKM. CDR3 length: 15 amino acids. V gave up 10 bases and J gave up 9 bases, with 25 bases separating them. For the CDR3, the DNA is TGTGCCACCCGACCTGGGGTTCCCTTTAAGAGTGAGCAGTTCTTC. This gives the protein CATRPGVPFKSEQFF.

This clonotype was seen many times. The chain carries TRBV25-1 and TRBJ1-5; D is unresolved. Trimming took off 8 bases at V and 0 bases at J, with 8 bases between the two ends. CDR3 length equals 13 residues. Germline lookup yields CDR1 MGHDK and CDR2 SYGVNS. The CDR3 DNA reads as TGTGCCAGCGCGACGGATAGCAATCAGCCCCAGCATTTT. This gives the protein CASATDSNQPQHF.

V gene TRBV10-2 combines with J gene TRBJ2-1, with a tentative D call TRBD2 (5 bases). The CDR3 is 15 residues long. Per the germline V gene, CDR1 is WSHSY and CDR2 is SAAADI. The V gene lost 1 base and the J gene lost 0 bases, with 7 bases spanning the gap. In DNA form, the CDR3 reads TGCGCCAGCAGTGAGTTTGGGAGCTCCTACAATGAGCAGTTCTTC. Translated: CASSEFGSSYNEQFF.

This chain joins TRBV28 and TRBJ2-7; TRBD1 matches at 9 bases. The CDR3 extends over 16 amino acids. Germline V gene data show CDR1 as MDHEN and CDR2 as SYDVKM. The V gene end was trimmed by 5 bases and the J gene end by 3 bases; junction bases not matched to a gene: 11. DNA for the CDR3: TGTGCCAGCAGTACCCCGGGGACAGGGAATCGCTACGAGCAGTACGTC. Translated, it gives CASSTPGTGNRYEQYV.

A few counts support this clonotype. The CDR3, as DNA: TGTGCCAGCAGGACAGACACTGAAGCTTTCTTT. Its protein is CASRTDTEAFF. The rearrangement joins TRBV25-1 to TRBJ1-1; weak D call: TRBD1 (5 bases). Germline V CDR1 and CDR2: MGHDK, SYGVNS. The CDR3 runs to 11 residues. Trimming removed 6 bases at V and 3 bases at J, with 5 bases between.

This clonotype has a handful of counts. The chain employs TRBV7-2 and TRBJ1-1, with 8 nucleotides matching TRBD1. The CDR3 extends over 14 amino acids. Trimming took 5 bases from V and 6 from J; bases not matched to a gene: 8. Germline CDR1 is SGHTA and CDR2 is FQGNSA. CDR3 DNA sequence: TGTGCCAGCAGCCCTTACCAGGGGGCGGCTGAAGCTTTCTTT. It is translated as CASSPYQGAAEAFF.

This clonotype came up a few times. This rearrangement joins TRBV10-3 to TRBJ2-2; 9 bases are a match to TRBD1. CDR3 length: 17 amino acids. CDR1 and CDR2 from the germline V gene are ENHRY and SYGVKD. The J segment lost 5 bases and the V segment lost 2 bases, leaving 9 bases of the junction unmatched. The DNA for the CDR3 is TGTGCCATCAGTGAGAAAAGGACAGGGGACCAGACCGGGGAGCTGTTTTTT. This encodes CAISEKRTGDQTGELFF.